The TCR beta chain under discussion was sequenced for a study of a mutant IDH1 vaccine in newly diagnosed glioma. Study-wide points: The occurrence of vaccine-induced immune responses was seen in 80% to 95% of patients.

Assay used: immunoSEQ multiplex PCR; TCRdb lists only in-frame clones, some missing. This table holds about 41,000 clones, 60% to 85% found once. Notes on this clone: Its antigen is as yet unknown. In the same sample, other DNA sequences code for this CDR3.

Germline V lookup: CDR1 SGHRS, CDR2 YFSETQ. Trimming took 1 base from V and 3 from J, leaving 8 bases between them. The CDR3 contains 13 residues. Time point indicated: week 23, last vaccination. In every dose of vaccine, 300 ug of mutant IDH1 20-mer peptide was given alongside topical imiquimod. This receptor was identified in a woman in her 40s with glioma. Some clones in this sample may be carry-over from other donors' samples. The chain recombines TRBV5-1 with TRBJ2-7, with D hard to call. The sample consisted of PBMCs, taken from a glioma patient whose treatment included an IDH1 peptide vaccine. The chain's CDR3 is CASSLPESYEQYF. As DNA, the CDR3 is TGCGCCAGCAGCTTGCCAGAAAGCTACGAGCAGTACTTC. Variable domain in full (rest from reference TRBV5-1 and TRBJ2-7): KAGVTQTPRYLIKTRGQQVTLSCSPISGHRSVSWYQQTPGQGLQFLFEYFSETQRNKGNFPGRFSGRQFSNSRSEMNVSTLELGDSALYLCASSLPESYEQYFGPGTRLTVT.